This T cell receptor beta chain was recovered during a study of blood T cells in healthy people across ages. The CDR3 runs to 14 residues. Trimming at V came to 8 bases and at J to 4 bases, leaving 11 bases not matched to a gene. Germline CDR1 reads DFQATT; CDR2 reads SNEGSKA (reference sequence). The second PCR ran about 7 to 12 cycles with a sample-barcoded 5' primer and J-beta primers. One entry per CDR3 protein, called by TCRdb with MiXCR from the 5' RACE reads. Of hundreds of thousands of distinct CDR3 sequences in the sample, around a quarter were seen once. Separately, the same data were catalogued under a study of T cells of mothers and their children.

The sample consisted of blood. The sequence derives from a boy younger than 18 in good health. This chain joins TRBV20-1 and TRBJ2-1; 7 positions agree with TRBD2. In DNA form, the CDR3 reads TGCAGTACTCAAGTGGGGACTACGTACAATGAGCAGTTCTTC. It codes for CSTQVGTTYNEQFF.